The 21 T cell receptor beta chains presented below share a single source sample, sequenced in a study of CD8 T cells in ankylosing spondylitis. MiXCR was run by TCRdb on the 5' RACE reads, yielding one entry per CDR3 protein. This table has roughly 100,000 distinct CDR3 sequences, about 8.5% appearing once. Sequencing input: blood, either unsorted or a sorted T cell fraction (not recorded which). These receptors all come from a male donor with ankylosing spondylitis or in good health (not recorded which).

This clonotype was recorded many times. This chain uses TRBV6-2 or TRBV6-3 with TRBJ2-7, with a possible D match to TRBD2 (6 bases). The CDR3 spans 15 residues. Per the germline V gene, CDR1 is MNHEY and CDR2 is SVGEGT. The ends were cut back, 2 bases at V and 2 bases at J, with 13 bases in the middle. CDR3 in DNA: TGTGCCAGCAGTTACCTTAGCGGCCCAACCTACGAGCAGTACTTC. Amino acid sequence: CASSYLSGPTYEQYF.

This chain links TRBV20-1 with TRBJ1-4, with 9 nucleotides matching TRBD1. After removal of 6 bases from V and 0 bases from J, the junction contained 8 bases not matched to a gene. Per the germline V gene, CDR1 is DFQATT and CDR2 is SNEGSKA (reference sequence). The CDR3 totals 16 residues. The CDR3 DNA sequence: TGCAGTGCCCTGGGGACAGGGAGCTCAACTAATGAAAAACTGTTTTTT. The encoded protein is CSALGTGSSTNEKLFF.

This clonotype was seen at least ten times. The chain uses TRBV7-9 and TRBJ2-2; tentatively, D is TRBD1 (6 bases). The ends were cut back, 5 bases at V and 7 bases at J, with 14 bases in the middle. CDR1 and CDR2 from the germline V gene are SEHNR and FQNEAQ (reference sequence). The CDR3 is 14 residues long. The CDR3: CASSRQGISGELFF. For the CDR3, the DNA is TGTGCCAGCAGCCGGCAGGGGATCAGCGGGGAGCTGTTTTTT. The whole variable domain, filled in from reference TRBV7-9 and TRBJ2-2, reads DTGVSQNPRHKITKRGQNVTFRCDPISEHNRLYWYRQTLGQGPEFLTYFQNEAQLEKSRLLSDRFSAERPKGSFSTLEIQRTEQGDSAMYLCASSRQGISGELFFGEGSRLTVL.

This clonotype was observed at least ten times. This chain uses TRBV4-3 with TRBJ1-2; D unclear. There are 13 residues in the CDR3. Between the trimmed V and J ends, which lost 1 base and 6 bases, there was a span of 9 bases. Germline CDR1 is LGHNA and CDR2 is YSLEER. The CDR3 DNA reads TGCGCCAGCAGCCAAGTTCTTCGGGATGGCTACACCTTC. Its protein is CASSQVLRDGYTF.

Comments on this clonotype: This may come from a read error, since a much larger clone is one base off. This chain joins TRBV7-7 and TRBJ2-5; 12 bases are shared with TRBD2. This CDR3 has 15 residues. The germline gives CDR1 SSHAT, CDR2 FNYEAQ (reference sequence). CDR3: CASQRGLAGLGTQYF. CDR3 coding DNA: TGTGCTAGCCAGCGAGGACTAGCGGGGCTAGGGACCCAGTACTTC.

A remark on this clonotype: A read error may be the cause here, since a much bigger clone is one base away. The genes are TRBV9 and TRBJ2-3; D is uncertain. Per the germline V gene, CDR1 is SGDLS and CDR2 is YYNGEE. This CDR3 is built from 13 residues. Written as DNA, the CDR3 is TGTACCAGCAGCGTAATTTCTGGGGATACGCAGTATTTT. It is translated as CTSSVISGDTQYF.

This clonotype was counted only a few times. V is TRBV18 and J is TRBJ1-4; D is undetermined. The CDR3 extends over 13 amino acids. CDR1 is KGHSH and CDR2 is LQKENI in the germline V gene. With 2 bases removed from V and 8 bases from J, the gap between germline ends came to 9 bases. The CDR3 bases are TGTGCCAGCTCACCAGGGCCCGGGGAAAAACTGTTTTTT. Translation gives CASSPGPGEKLFF.

This clonotype was seen many times. Here the CDR3 DNA reads TGTGCCAGCAGTCCTTTCAAGTCCGGACTCAGGGGAGGCGGTGGCTACACCTTC. It codes for CASSPFKSGLRGGGGYTF. The genes are TRBV12-3 or TRBV12-4 and TRBJ1-2; possible D gene TRBD1, 6 bases. The CDR3 sequence is 18 residues long. The germline V and J ends were trimmed by 5 bases and 7 bases, with 29 bases remaining between them.

The sample holds many counts of this clonotype. The rearrangement joins TRBV20-1 to TRBJ2-3, with D perhaps TRBD1 (6 bases). Germline values: CDR1 DFQATT, CDR2 SNEGSKA (reference sequence). The V gene lost 2 bases and the J gene lost 0 bases, with 21 bases spanning the gap. This CDR3 is 18 amino acids long. The CDR3 protein is CSARSRDKAQLSTDTQYF. DNA for the CDR3: TGCAGTGCTAGATCCCGGGACAAGGCCCAGCTTAGCACAGATACGCAGTATTTT.

This clonotype was observed many times. The V call is TRBV6-5, the J call TRBJ2-3; 7 bases match TRBD2. This CDR3 has 14 amino acids. Trimming took 0 bases from V and 5 from J; bases not matched to a gene: 2. Germline assignment: CDR1 MNHEY and CDR2 SVGAGI. CDR3 coding DNA: TGTGCCAGCAGTTACTCCCCGGGAGGAGATACGCAGTATTTT. Translated: CASSYSPGGDTQYF.

On this clonotype itself: A junction boundary mismatches the germline segment, possibly from a read error. The chain joins TRBV7-9 to TRBJ2-1, with TRBD2 as a possible D gene (5 bases). This CDR3 contains 16 residues. Germline V CDR1 and CDR2: SEHNR, FQNEAQ (reference sequence). This CDR3 reads CASSLARPSSHNEQFF. The CDR3 region has the DNA TGTGCCAGCAGCTTAGCACGGCCTAGCTCCCACAATGAGCAGTTCTTC.

This clonotype appeared many times. The V and J genes are TRBV4-3 and TRBJ2-1; maybe TRBD1 (7 bases). CDR1 LGHNA and CDR2 YSLEER come from the germline V gene. The germline V and J ends were trimmed by 0 bases and 8 bases, with 20 bases remaining between them. CDR3 length: 17 amino acids. The CDR3 spells CASSQDRGTASNYEQFF. As DNA, the CDR3 is TGCGCCAGCAGCCAAGATCGGGGGACAGCAAGCAACTATGAGCAGTTCTTC.

This clonotype was detected many times. The chain's CDR3 is CASMMLGGQETQYF. CDR3 coding DNA: TGCGCCAGCATGATGTTAGGGGGTCAAGAGACCCAGTACTTC. This chain joins TRBV10-2 and TRBJ2-5, with a possible D match to TRBD1 (6 bases). The CDR3 has 14 residues. Trimming removed 7 bases at V and 2 bases at J, with 14 bases between. Germline lookup yields CDR1 WSHSY and CDR2 SAAADI.

This clonotype has ten or more counts. The rearrangement joins TRBV4-3 to TRBJ2-5; maybe TRBD1 (5 bases). CDR1 is LGHNA, CDR2 YSLEER, per germline. The CDR3 extends over 16 amino acids. V was trimmed by 0 bases and J by 2 bases, leaving 13 bases between them. CDR3 sequence (DNA): TGCGCCAGCAGCCAAGATATAGGGCAGGGTCAAGAGACCCAGTACTTC. Amino acids: CASSQDIGQGQETQYF.

With respect to this clonotype: A single base separates this from a much larger clone, so it may be a read error. This sequence joins TRBV29-1 and TRBJ2-2, with D tentatively TRBD1 or TRBD2 (5 bases each). Germline V gene lookup returns CDR1 SQVTM and CDR2 ANQGSEA. This CDR3 contains 12 residues. The chain's CDR3 is CNVVGDTGELFF. In nucleotides, the CDR3 is TGCAACGTTGTGGGGGACACCGGGGAGCTGTTTTTT.

This clonotype was observed a few times. The CDR3: CASSQSSGNTIYF. The DNA of the CDR3 is TGTGCCAGCAGCCAGAGCTCTGGAAACACCATATATTTT. The chain joins TRBV3-1 to TRBJ1-3, with D hard to call. V dropped 3 bases and J dropped 0 bases, with 3 bases sitting between them. The CDR3 sequence is 13 residues long. The germline CDR1 and CDR2 sequences are LGHDT and YNNKEL (reference sequence).

The J gene is TRBJ1-2, the V gene TRBV20-1; D unresolved. The germline V gene encodes CDR1 DFQATT and CDR2 SNEGSKA (reference sequence). The V and J ends lost 3 bases and 8 bases respectively, with 19 bases between them. The CDR3 is 14 residues long. CDR3 nucleotide sequence: TGCAGTGCTAGTAATCCGGGCACCGCATTGGGCTACACCTTC. Translating gives CSASNPGTALGYTF.

A few counts support this clonotype. This chain connects TRBV18 to TRBJ2-1; TRBD2 agrees at 11 bases. The germline gives CDR1 KGHSH, CDR2 LQKENI. V shed 4 bases, J shed 6 bases, and the junction held 8 bases outside the gene matches. CDR3 size: 16 residues. CDR3 DNA: TGTGCCAGCTCACAGAATAGCGGGGGGGCCTTCAATGAGCAGTTCTTC. This translates into CASSQNSGGAFNEQFF.

This clonotype was seen at least ten times. The genes are TRBV29-1 and TRBJ2-7, with TRBD2 identical over 10 bases. This CDR3 region has 14 residues. CDR1 is SQVTM and CDR2 is ANQGSEA in the germline V gene. Trimming took 7 bases from V and 6 from J; bases not matched to a gene: 12. DNA of the CDR3: TGCAGCGCCATGGGGGCTAGCGGGAGAGGCGAGCAGTACTTC. It codes for CSAMGASGRGEQYF.

The V gene is TRBV23-1, the J gene TRBJ2-7; D remains unclear. Being an ORF, TRBV23-1 has a function that is uncertain. Trimming stripped 4 bases from V and 0 bases from J, with 13 bases between. This CDR3 has 15 residues. CDR3 region: CASSLESYPSYEQYF. CDR3 nucleotides: TGCGCCAGCAGTCTCGAGTCCTACCCCTCCTACGAGCAGTACTTC.

This clonotype was seen ten or more times. J is TRBJ1-2 and V is TRBV5-5, with TRBD1 identical over 8 bases. This CDR3 has 15 residues. The J segment lost 6 bases and the V segment lost 1 base, leaving 8 bases of the junction unmatched. Per germline, CDR1 SGHKS and CDR2 YYEKEE (reference sequence). The CDR3 sequence: CASSLIPTGVDGYTF. The CDR3 DNA reads TGTGCCAGCAGCTTGATCCCGACAGGGGTGGATGGCTACACCTTC.